A selection of T cell receptor beta chains follows, all from one sample in a study of blood T cells in healthy people across ages. Each CDR3 protein gets one entry after TCRdb re-called the 5' RACE reads with MiXCR. Altogether about 810,000 distinct CDR3 sequences are present, under 40% being singletons, with the ten largest covering over 10%. Sequenced material: blood. These TCRs come from a man younger than 35 in good health. Both conserved end residues are part of each CDR3. Fields, in order: D gene, V gene, clone size, J gene, CDR3 DNA, CDR3 protein. A D gene is named only where the DNA matches it firmly. Size is omitted from some rows. Given values are once, few, many or a class for expanded clones.

>-|TRBV20-1|few|TRBJ2-2
TGCAGTGCTAGGGCACTGACCGGGGAGCTGTTTTTT
CSARALTGELFF
>-|TRBV5-1|-|TRBJ2-5
TGCGCCAGCAGCCCCCAGTACTCTCTCGATGAGCAGTACTTC
CASSPQYSLDEQYF
>TRBD2|TRBV12-3/TRBV12-4|-|TRBJ2-5
TGTGCCAGCAGTACAACCCCGGGGGGGGAGACCCAGTACTTC
CASSTTPGGETQYF
>-|TRBV20-1|few|TRBJ1-1
TGCAGTGCTAGCTTCGGCGGTAACACTGAAGCTTTCTTT
CSASFGGNTEAFF
>-|TRBV5-1|-|TRBJ2-5
TGCGCCAGCAGCACCGACGAAATTTTGGAGACCCAGTACTTC
CASSTDEILETQYF
>-|TRBV4-3|-|TRBJ1-5
TGCGCCAGCAGCCAAGAGAGGGGGATTCAGCCCCAGCATTTT
CASSQERGIQPQHF
>TRBD1|TRBV13|-|TRBJ2-2
TGTGCCAGCAGCGACACAGGGGAAATCAACACCGGGGAGCTGTTTTTT
CASSDTGEINTGELFF
>-|TRBV4-2|few|TRBJ2-2
TGTGCCAGCAGCCAATCCGACTGGACTCCGAACACCGGGGAGCTGTTTTTT
CASSQSDWTPNTGELFF
>-|TRBV6-5|-|TRBJ2-1
TGTGCCAGCAGTACAGGGCGGCTAGCGGCCAACAATGAGCAGTTCTTC
CASSTGRLAANNEQFF
>-|TRBV4-3|-|TRBJ2-4
TGCGCCAGCAGCCAATCAACGGACGCCATCAAGCAGTACTTC
CASSQSTDAIKQYF
>-|TRBV6-2/TRBV6-3|few|TRBJ2-7
TGTGCCAGCAGTTATCCGGGGGCTATTTACGAGCAGTACTTC
CASSYPGAIYEQYF
>TRBD2|TRBV7-9|-|TRBJ2-1
TGTGCCAGCAGCGAACGGATCGGACTAGCGGGGGGAAGGGGGCAGTTCTTC
CASSERIGLAGGRGQFF
>TRBD1|TRBV4-3|few|TRBJ1-2
TGCGCCAGCAGCCAGGCCTGGGACAGGAACTATGGCTACACCTTC
CASSQAWDRNYGYTF
>-|TRBV7-2|-|TRBJ1-6
TGTGCCAGCAGCTCGGTCGGGGATTACTCACCCCTCCACTTT
CASSSVGDYSPLHF
>-|TRBV7-2|-|TRBJ1-5
TGTGCCAGCAGCGTAGCAGGGACCGATCAGCCCCAGCATTTT
CASSVAGTDQPQHF
>-|TRBV20-1|many|TRBJ2-3
TGCAGTGCTAGGCTTTCCAGAGCAGATACGCAGTATTTT
CSARLSRADTQYF
>TRBD1|TRBV5-1|-|TRBJ2-7
TGCGCCAGCAGTGGAGGACAGGGGTTTGATGAGCAGTACTTC
CASSGGQGFDEQYF
>-|TRBV20-1|few|TRBJ1-4
TGCAGTGCTAGAGAGGGAATCTACGAAAAACTGTTTTTT
CSAREGIYEKLFF
>-|TRBV4-3|few|TRBJ2-4
TGCGCCAGCAGCCAAGATCGGGCAGGGTACCTGTACTTC
CASSQDRAGYLYF
>TRBD1|TRBV2|few|TRBJ1-1
TGTGCCAGCAGGGAGACCGGGACAGGGAACACTGAAGCTTTCTTT
CASRETGTGNTEAFF
>-|TRBV20-1|-|TRBJ2-5
TGCAGTGCTAGAGACGCCGGGGGTAGTGGGACCCAGTACTTC
CSARDAGGSGTQYF
>-|TRBV12-3/TRBV12-4|-|TRBJ2-3
TGTGCCAGCAGTGTAGCGCAGGAGGATACGCAGTATTTT
CASSVAQEDTQYF
>-|TRBV7-9|-|TRBJ2-7
TGTGCCAGCAGCCCCTTTCTGGGGAGTGAGAGTACCTACGAGCAGTACTTC
CASSPFLGSESTYEQYF
>TRBD2|TRBV7-2|many|TRBJ2-3
TGTGCCAGCAGCTACAGGACTAGCGGCCCCACAGATACGCAGTATTTT
CASSYRTSGPTDTQYF
>TRBD2|TRBV7-9|few|TRBJ2-7
TGTGCCAGCAGCCGGTGGAACGGGACTACCTACTACGAGCAGTACTTC
CASSRWNGTTYYEQYF
>-|TRBV5-1|many|TRBJ2-4
TGCGCCAGCAGCCCGATGACGGACGACATTCAGTACTTC
CASSPMTDDIQYF
>-|TRBV7-2|few|TRBJ2-2
TGTGCCAGCAGCCCCGGACAGCTTACGGGCGGGGAGCTGTTTTTT
CASSPGQLTGGELFF
>-|TRBV7-2|few|TRBJ1-2
TGTGCCAGCAGCTTAGCAGGGGTTGACTATGGCTACACCTTC
CASSLAGVDYGYTF
>-|TRBV12-3/TRBV12-4|-|TRBJ1-2
TGTGCCAGCAGCCCCGAGGAGGGTCTAGGTTATGGCTACACCTTC
CASSPEEGLGYGYTF
>TRBD1|TRBV9|-|TRBJ2-2
TGTGCCAGCAGCGCGGACAGGGGGCCGAGGGAGCTGTTTTTT
CASSADRGPRELFF
>-|TRBV5-1|-|TRBJ1-1
TGCGCCAGCGGGACGGCTATGAACACTGAAGCTTTCTTT
CASGTAMNTEAFF
>-|TRBV27|-|TRBJ1-5
TGTGCCAGCAGACCGGCCGGGCCTAGCAATCAGCCCCAGCATTTT
CASRPAGPSNQPQHF
>-|TRBV14|-|TRBJ2-5
TGTGCCAGCAGCCTTAGGGGTGACAGGAGATCATACAATGAGCAGTACTTC
CASSLRGDRRSYNEQYF
>-|TRBV4-1|-|TRBJ2-7
TGCGCCAGCAGCCAAGATAGCGGCCCCCTATACGAGCAGTACTTC
CASSQDSGPLYEQYF
>TRBD1|TRBV7-2|many|TRBJ2-1
TGTGCCAGCAGCTTAAGGGGGCAGTCAGATGAGCAGTTCTTC
CASSLRGQSDEQFF
>-|TRBV7-2|-|TRBJ1-2
TGTGCCAGCAGGTCCCTTTATGGCTACACCTTC
CASRSLYGYTF
>TRBD2|TRBV7-2|few|TRBJ2-3
TGTGCCAGCAGCTTAGTGGTGGGACTAGCGGGGGCCTCAGATACGCAGTATTTT
CASSLVVGLAGASDTQYF
>TRBD2|TRBV5-1|few|TRBJ2-1
TGCGCCAGCAGCTCTGGACTAGCGGGGGCTGGAGATGAGCAGTTCTTC
CASSSGLAGAGDEQFF
>TRBD1|TRBV7-2|many|TRBJ1-1
TGTGCCAGCAGCTTATCGGGAGGGGGCGATTTTAAGACTGAAGCTTTCTTT
CASSLSGGGDFKTEAFF
>TRBD2|TRBV20-1|-|TRBJ2-1
TGCAGTGCTAGTCGGGGTAGCGGGGGGTTCGATTACAATGAGCAGTTCTTC
CSASRGSGGFDYNEQFF
>TRBD1|TRBV20-1|-|TRBJ2-5
TGCAGCGTAAACCCCGGGACAGGGTACAATGAGCAGTACTTC
CSVNPGTGYNEQYF
>TRBD1|TRBV7-9|few|TRBJ2-1
TGTGCCAGCACCCCCGACAGGGGATGGGGCTACAATGAGCAGTTCTTC
CASTPDRGWGYNEQFF
>-|TRBV12-3/TRBV12-4|-|TRBJ1-5
TGTGCCAGCAGTTTAGTGGCAGTTCAGCCCCAGCATTTT
CASSLVAVQPQHF
>-|TRBV4-3|few|TRBJ2-3
TGCGCCAGCAGCCAGGCCCTACTCACAGATACGCAGTATTTT
CASSQALLTDTQYF
>-|TRBV7-2|few|TRBJ2-4
TGTGCCAGCAGCTTGGGGCCAGCCGAACAAAACATTCAGTACTTC
CASSLGPAEQNIQYF
>-|TRBV27|-|TRBJ2-5
TGTGCCAGCAGTGGGTCATTAACCGGTGAGCAGTACTTC
CASSGSLTGEQYF
>-|TRBV15|-|TRBJ1-1
TGTGCCACCAGCCCCCCGGGGTGGCGGAACACTGAAGCTTTCTTT
CATSPPGWRNTEAFF
>TRBD1|TRBV6-5|-|TRBJ1-4
TGTGCCAGCAGTTACTCGAGTGCCCGGACAGGAGGTGATGAAAAACTGTTTTTT
CASSYSSARTGGDEKLFF
>-|TRBV15|few|TRBJ1-2
TGTGCCACCAGCAGACCAGGGTCAGGGGCGAACTATGGCTACACCTTC
CATSRPGSGANYGYTF
>-|TRBV20-1|many|TRBJ2-7
TGCAGTGCTAGGAACACTTGGGAGCGTACCTACGAGCAGTACTTC
CSARNTWERTYEQYF
>-|TRBV12-3/TRBV12-4|many|TRBJ1-1
TGTGCCAGCAGCGTGGCGGGGAACACTGAAGCTTTCTTT
CASSVAGNTEAFF
>-|TRBV15|few|TRBJ1-1
TGTGCCACCAGCAGAGATCTGTGGGGGAACACTGAAGCTTTCTTT
CATSRDLWGNTEAFF
>-|TRBV14|-|TRBJ1-6
TGTGCCAGCAGCCATGGTAATTCACCCCCCCACTTT
CASSHGNSPPHF